This T cell receptor beta chain emerged from a study of control samples from healthy donors and cancer patients. Sequencing was performed with immunoSEQ multiplex PCR; in TCRdb, only in-frame clones are kept and a portion is missing. Here the sample spans fewer than 30,000 clones, just under 90% being singletons. Germline assignment: CDR1 SGHNT and CDR2 YYREEE (reference sequence). The CDR3 runs 17 residues. V was shortened by 0 bases and J by 3 bases, with 18 bases between the two germline ends. This clonotype was obtained from a middle-aged woman with lung cancer. The sequenced sample consisted of PBMCs. The chain is built from TRBV5-4 and TRBJ1-2; possible D gene TRBD1, 5 bases. CDR3 residues: CASSLGFVGRVDYGYTF. The CDR3 bases are TGTGCCAGCAGCTTGGGATTTGTTGGCAGGGTTGACTATGGCTACACCTTC.